In its sample, the clone carrying this TCR beta chain was seen once. This entry comes from a study of blood T cell repertoires in COVID-19. Measured with immunoSEQ multiplex PCR; TCRdb has only the in-frame clones, and not every one. The sample has 250,000 or so clones, about 90% seen once. The sample taken for sequencing was PBMCs or T cells enriched from blood (not recorded which). This clonotype was sampled from a human donor in a cohort exposed to, infected with or recovered from COVID-19 (not recorded which). The donor label of this sample is uncertain.

CDR3 protein: CASTVEQGSYEQYF. The CDR3 nucleotides read TGCGCCAGCACCGTAGAACAGGGTAGCTACGAGCAGTACTTC. The chain has TRBV4-1 and TRBJ2-7; D is possibly TRBD1 (6 bases). Germline V gives CDR1 MGHRA, CDR2 YSYEKL. V was pared by 7 bases and J by 3 bases, with 16 bases between. This CDR3 spans 14 amino acids.